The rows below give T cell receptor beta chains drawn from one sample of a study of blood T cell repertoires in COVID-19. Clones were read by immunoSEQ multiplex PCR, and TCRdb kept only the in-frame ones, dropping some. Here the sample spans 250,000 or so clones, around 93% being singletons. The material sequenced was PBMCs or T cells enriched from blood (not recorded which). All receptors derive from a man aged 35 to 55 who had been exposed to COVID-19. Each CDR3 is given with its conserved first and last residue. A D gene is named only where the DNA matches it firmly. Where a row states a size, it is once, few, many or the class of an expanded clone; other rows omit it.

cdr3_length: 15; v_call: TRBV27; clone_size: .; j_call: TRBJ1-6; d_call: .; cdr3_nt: TGTGCCAGCAGTTTATACCAATCCAGGGGTTCACCCCTCCACTTT; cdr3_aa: CASSLYQSRGSPLHF
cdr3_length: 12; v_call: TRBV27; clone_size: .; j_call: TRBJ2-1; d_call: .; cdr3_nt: TGTGCCAGCAGTTTCAGGGGAGATGAGCAGTTCTTC; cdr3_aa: CASSFRGDEQFF
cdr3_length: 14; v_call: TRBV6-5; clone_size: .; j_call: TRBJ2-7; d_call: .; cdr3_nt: TGTGCCAGCAGCCTAACAGTTAGCTCCTACGAGCAGTACTTC; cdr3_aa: CASSLTVSSYEQYF
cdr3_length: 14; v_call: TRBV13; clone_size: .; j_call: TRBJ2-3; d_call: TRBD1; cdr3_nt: TGTGCCAGCAGGGTCAGGGGGACGACAGATACGCAGTATTTT; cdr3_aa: CASRVRGTTDTQYF
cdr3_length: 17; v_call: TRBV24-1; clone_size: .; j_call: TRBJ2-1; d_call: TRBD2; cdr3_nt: TGTGCCACCAGTGACCAAACTAGCGGGAGATCCTACAATGAGCAGTTCTTC; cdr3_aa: CATSDQTSGRSYNEQFF
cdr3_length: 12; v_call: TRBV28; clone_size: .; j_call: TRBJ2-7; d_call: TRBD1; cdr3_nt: TGTGCCAGCTCCGACAGGGTCCACGAGCAGTACTTC; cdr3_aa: CASSDRVHEQYF
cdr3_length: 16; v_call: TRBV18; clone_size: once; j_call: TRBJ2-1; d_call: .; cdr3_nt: TGTGCCAGCTCACCATGGGAGCGGAGCTCCTACAATGAGCAGTTCTTC; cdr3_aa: CASSPWERSSYNEQFF
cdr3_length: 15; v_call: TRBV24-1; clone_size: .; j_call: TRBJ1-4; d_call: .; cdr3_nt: TGTGCCACCAGTGATCCCAGGGGTAGTCGGGAAAAACTGTTTTTT; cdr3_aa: CATSDPRGSREKLFF
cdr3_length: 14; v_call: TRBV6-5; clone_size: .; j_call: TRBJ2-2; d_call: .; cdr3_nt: TGTGCCAGCAGTTACAGTCCCGGGACCGGGGAGCTGTTTTTT; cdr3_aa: CASSYSPGTGELFF
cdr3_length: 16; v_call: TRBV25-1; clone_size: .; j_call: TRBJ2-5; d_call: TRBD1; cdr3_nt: TGTGCCAGCAGCCCTAGGACAGGGGCGTACCAAGAGACCCAGTACTTC; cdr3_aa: CASSPRTGAYQETQYF
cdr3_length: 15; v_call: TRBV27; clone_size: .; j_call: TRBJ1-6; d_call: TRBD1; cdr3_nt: TGTGCCAGCAGTCTAAGACAGGGACAGAATTCACCCCTCCACTTT; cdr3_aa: CASSLRQGQNSPLHF
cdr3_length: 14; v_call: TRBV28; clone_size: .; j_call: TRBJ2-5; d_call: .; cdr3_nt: TGTGCCAGCAGTTTATGGGACAGCGAAGAGACCCAGTACTTC; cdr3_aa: CASSLWDSEETQYF
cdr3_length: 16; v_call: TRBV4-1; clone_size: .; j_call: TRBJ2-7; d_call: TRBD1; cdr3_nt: TGCGCCAGCAGCCCTGGGAAAGGACAGGGGGCCTACGAGCAGTACTTC; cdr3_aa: CASSPGKGQGAYEQYF
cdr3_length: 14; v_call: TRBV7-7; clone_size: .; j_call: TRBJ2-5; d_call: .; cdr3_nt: TGTGCCAGCAGCGCAGAACAGATACAAGAGACCCAGTACTTC; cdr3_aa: CASSAEQIQETQYF
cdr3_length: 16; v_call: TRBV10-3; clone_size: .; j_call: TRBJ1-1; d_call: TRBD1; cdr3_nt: TGTGCCATCAGTGCAGCGCCGGACAGGGGGAACACTGAAGCTTTCTTT; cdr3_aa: CAISAAPDRGNTEAFF
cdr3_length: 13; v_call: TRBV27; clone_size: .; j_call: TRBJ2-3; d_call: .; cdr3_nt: TGTGCCAGCAGTTTATCCGTTACAGATACGCAGTATTTT; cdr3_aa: CASSLSVTDTQYF
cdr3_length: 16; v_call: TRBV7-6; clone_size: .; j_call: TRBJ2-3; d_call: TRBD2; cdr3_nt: TGTGCCAGCAGCTTAGCCCAACTAGCGGGAGGAGATACGCAGTATTTT; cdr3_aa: CASSLAQLAGGDTQYF
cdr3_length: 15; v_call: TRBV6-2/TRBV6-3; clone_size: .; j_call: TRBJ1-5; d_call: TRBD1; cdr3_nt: TGTGCCAGCAGTACTCCCGGGACAGGGATTCAGCCCCAGCATTTT; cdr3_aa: CASSTPGTGIQPQHF
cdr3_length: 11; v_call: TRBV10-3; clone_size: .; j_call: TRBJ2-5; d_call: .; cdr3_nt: TGTGCCATCAGGGGCGAAGAGACCCAGTACTTC; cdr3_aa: CAIRGEETQYF
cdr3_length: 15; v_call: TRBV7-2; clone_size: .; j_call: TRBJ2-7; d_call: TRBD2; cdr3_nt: TGTGCCAGCAGCTTGGTAGCGGGGAGCTCCTACGAGCAGTACTTC; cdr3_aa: CASSLVAGSSYEQYF
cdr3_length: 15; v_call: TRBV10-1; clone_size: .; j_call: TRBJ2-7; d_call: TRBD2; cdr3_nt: TGCGCCAGCAGTGAGTCGACGGGGACTAGCGACGAGCAGTACTTC; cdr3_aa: CASSESTGTSDEQYF
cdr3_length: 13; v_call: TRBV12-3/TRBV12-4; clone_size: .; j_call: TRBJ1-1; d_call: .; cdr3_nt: TGTGCCAGCAGTTTGAACTGGAACACTGAAGCTTTCTTT; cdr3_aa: CASSLNWNTEAFF
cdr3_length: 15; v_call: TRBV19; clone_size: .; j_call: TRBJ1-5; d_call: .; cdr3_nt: TGTGCCAGTAGTCGTCGAGTCCTTGGCAATCAGCCCCAGCATTTT; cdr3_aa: CASSRRVLGNQPQHF
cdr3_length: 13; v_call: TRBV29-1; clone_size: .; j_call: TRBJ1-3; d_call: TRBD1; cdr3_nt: TGCAGCGCCCGCCAGGGGGCTGGAAACACCATATATTTT; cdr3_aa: CSARQGAGNTIYF
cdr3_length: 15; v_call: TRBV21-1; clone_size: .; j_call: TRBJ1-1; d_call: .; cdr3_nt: TGTGCCAGCAGCAAAGAAAGGACAGGGCACACTGAAGCTTTCTTT; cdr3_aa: CASSKERTGHTEAFF
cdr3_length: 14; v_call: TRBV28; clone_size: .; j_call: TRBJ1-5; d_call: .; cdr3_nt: TGTGCCAGCAGCCCGGGACACTACAATCAGCCCCAGCATTTT; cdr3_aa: CASSPGHYNQPQHF
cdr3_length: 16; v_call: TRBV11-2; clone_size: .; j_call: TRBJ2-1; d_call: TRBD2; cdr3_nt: TGTGCCAGCAGCCCACAGAGCGGGACTACCTACAATGAGCAGTTCTTC; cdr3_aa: CASSPQSGTTYNEQFF
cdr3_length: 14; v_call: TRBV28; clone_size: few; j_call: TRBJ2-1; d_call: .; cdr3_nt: TGTGCCAGCAGTCCGAGGCGAGAATACAATGAGCAGTTCTTC; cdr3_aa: CASSPRREYNEQFF
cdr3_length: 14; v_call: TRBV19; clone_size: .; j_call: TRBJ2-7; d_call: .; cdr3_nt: TGTGCCAGTAGTCGATACGGGAACTCGGCCGAGCAGTACTTC; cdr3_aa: CASSRYGNSAEQYF
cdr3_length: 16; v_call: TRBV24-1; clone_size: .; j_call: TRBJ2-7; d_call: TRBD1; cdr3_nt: TGTGCCACCAGTGACCGCAGCGGACAGGGGGCCTACGAGCAGTACTTC; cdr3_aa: CATSDRSGQGAYEQYF
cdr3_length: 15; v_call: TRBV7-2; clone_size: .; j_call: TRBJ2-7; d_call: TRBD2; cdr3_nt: TGTGCCAGCAGCTTTTTGCTAGCGGGAGTCGGCGAGCAGTACTTC; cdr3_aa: CASSFLLAGVGEQYF
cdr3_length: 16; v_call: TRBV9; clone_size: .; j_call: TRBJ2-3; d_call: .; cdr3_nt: TGTGCCAGCAGCGTAGGTCTAGCAGCTAGCACAGATACGCAGTATTTT; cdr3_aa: CASSVGLAASTDTQYF
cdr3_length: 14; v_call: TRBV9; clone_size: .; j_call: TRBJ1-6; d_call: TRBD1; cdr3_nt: TGTGCCAGCAGCGCCCGACAGGGGAATTCACCCCTCCACTTT; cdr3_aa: CASSARQGNSPLHF
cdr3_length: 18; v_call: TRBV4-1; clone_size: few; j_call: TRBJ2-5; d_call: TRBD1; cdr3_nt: TGCGCCAGCAGCCATCCCCTCACAGGGGACCACGTCCAAGAGACCCAGTACTTC; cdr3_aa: CASSHPLTGDHVQETQYF
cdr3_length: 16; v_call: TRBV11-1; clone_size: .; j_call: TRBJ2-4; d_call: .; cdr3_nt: TGTGCCAGCAGCTTAGCGCCCCACAGGGCCAAAAACATTCAGTACTTC; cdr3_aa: CASSLAPHRAKNIQYF
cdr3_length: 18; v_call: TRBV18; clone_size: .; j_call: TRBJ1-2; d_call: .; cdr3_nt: TGTGCCAGCTCACCCTTACTCATGCGGGACCGCCTAAACTATGGCTACACCTTC; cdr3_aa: CASSPLLMRDRLNYGYTF
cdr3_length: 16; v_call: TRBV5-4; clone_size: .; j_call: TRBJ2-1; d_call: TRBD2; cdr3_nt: TGTGCCAGCAGACACCGTAGCGGGAGGGTAATTAATGAGCAGTTCTTC; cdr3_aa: CASRHRSGRVINEQFF
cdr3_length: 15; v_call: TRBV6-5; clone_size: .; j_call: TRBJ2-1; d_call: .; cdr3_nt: TGTGCCAGCAGTTACTGGGAGCCCCCACGGGATGAGCAGTTCTTC; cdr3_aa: CASSYWEPPRDEQFF
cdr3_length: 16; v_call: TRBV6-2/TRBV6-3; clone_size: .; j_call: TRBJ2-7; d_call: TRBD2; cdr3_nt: TGTGCCAGCAGCCACCCCCGGGCTAGCGGGAGCTACGAGCAGTACTTC; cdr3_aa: CASSHPRASGSYEQYF
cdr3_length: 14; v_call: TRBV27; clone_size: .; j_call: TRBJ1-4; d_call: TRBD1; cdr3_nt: TGTGCCAGCAGTCCGGGGACAGGGTCGAGAAAACTGTTTTTT; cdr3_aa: CASSPGTGSRKLFF
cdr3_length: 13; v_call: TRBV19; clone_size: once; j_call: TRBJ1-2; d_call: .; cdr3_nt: TGTGCCAGTAGTATCCAGGGACAAGATGGCTACACCTTC; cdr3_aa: CASSIQGQDGYTF
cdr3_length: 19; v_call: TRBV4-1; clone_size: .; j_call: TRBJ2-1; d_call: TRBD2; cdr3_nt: TGCGCCAGCAGGACCGGGACTAGCGGGAGTTTTCCCTCCTACAATGAGCAGTTCTTC; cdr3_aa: CASRTGTSGSFPSYNEQFF
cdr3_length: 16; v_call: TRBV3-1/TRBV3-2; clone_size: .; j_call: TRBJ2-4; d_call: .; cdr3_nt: TGTGCCAGCAGTCCAACCAGGGGCTGGGGCAAAAACATTCAGTACTTC; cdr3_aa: CASSPTRGWGKNIQYF
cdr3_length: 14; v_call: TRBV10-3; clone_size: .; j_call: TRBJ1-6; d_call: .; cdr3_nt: TGTGCCATCATGGAGGGAATGGTGGGTTCACCCCTCCACTTT; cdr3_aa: CAIMEGMVGSPLHF
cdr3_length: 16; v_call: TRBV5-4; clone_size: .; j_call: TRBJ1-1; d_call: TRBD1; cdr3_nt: TGTGCCAGCAGCAAACCTCGGACAGGGCAGAACACTGAAGCTTTCTTT; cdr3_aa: CASSKPRTGQNTEAFF
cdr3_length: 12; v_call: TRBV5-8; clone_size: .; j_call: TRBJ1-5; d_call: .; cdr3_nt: TGTGCCAGCAGATGGGGGGATCAGCCCCAGCATTTT; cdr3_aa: CASRWGDQPQHF
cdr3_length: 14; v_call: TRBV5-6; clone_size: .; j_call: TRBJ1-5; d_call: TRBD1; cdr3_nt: TGTGCCAGCAGCAAGACAGGGGGCAATCAGCCCCAGCATTTT; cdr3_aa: CASSKTGGNQPQHF
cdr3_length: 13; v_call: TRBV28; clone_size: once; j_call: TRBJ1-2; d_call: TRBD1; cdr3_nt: TGTGCCAGCACCCTAGGACAGGGTTATGGCTACACCTTC; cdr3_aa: CASTLGQGYGYTF
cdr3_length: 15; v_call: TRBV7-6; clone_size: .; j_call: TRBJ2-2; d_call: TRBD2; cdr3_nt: TGTGCCAGCAGCTCCCTAGCGGGGAACACCGGGGAGCTGTTTTTT; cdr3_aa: CASSSLAGNTGELFF
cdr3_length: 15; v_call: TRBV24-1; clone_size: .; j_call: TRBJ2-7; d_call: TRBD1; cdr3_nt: TGTGCCACCAGTGGGTCTGGCAGGGGGCACGACGAGCAGTACTTC; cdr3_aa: CATSGSGRGHDEQYF
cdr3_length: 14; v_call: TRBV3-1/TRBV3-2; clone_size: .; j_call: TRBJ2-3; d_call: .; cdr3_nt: TGTGCCAGCAGCCAAGCCACAACGAAGAATACGCAGTATTTT; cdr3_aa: CASSQATTKNTQYF
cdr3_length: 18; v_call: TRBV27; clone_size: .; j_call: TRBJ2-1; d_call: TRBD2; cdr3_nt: TGTGCCAGCAGCGGGACTGGTGAACTAGCGGGAGGGTTGAATGAGCAGTTCTTC; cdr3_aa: CASSGTGELAGGLNEQFF